Each of the 6 T cell receptor beta chains below was sequenced from the same sample in a study of blood T cell repertoires in COVID-19. Using immunoSEQ multiplex PCR, the repertoire was profiled, and TCRdb retains in-frame clones only, with some absent. Of 250,000 to 350,000 clones in the sample, about 80% were seen once. Sequencing was performed on peripheral blood. These receptor sequences come from a person in their 70s with COVID-19, enrolled during active disease.

This chain uses TRBV3-1 (or the pseudogene TRBV3-2) with TRBJ2-5; 8 bases fit TRBD2. Per the germline V gene, CDR1 is LGHDT and CDR2 is YNNKEL (reference sequence). The V gene end was trimmed by 6 bases and the J gene end by 4 bases; junction bases not matched to a gene: 4. This CDR3 region has 13 residues. The CDR3 reads CASRSGSVETQYF. The CDR3, as DNA: TGTGCCAGCAGAAGCGGGAGTGTAGAGACCCAGTACTTC.

The chain couples TRBV28 to TRBJ1-1, with D uncertain. Between the trimmed V and J ends, which lost 6 bases and 11 bases, there was a span of 10 bases. CDR3 length equals 10 residues. In germline, CDR1 is MDHEN, CDR2 SYDVKM. The CDR3 protein is CASSSIWAFF. The DNA of the CDR3 is TGTGCCAGCAGCTCTATATGGGCTTTCTTT.

This chain links TRBV12-3 or TRBV12-4 with TRBJ1-2; 7 nucleotides line up with TRBD1. The CDR3 totals 11 residues. V gave up 4 bases and J gave up 8 bases; unmatched junction bases: 1. CDR3 region: CASSSGQGYTF. In DNA form, the CDR3 reads TGTGCCAGCAGTTCGGGACAGGGCTACACCTTC.

The chain carries TRBV28 and TRBJ2-3, with D possibly being TRBD1 (5 bases). Germline V gene data show CDR1 as MDHEN and CDR2 as SYDVKM. The CDR3 sequence is 14 residues long. V gave up 1 base and J gave up 3 bases, with 8 bases separating them. The CDR3 region is CASSLLGQTDTQYF. The CDR3 nucleotides read TGTGCCAGCAGTTTATTGGGGCAGACAGATACGCAGTATTTT.

The rearrangement uses TRBV7-3 and TRBJ2-3, with 13 bases aligning to TRBD2. This CDR3 comprises 16 residues. CDR1 is SGHTA, CDR2 FQGTGA, per germline. Trimming at V came to 5 bases and at J to 5 bases, leaving 7 bases not matched to a gene. The chain's CDR3 is CASSQRTSGGKDTQYF. The CDR3 region has the DNA TGTGCCAGCAGCCAAAGGACTAGCGGGGGTAAAGATACGCAGTATTTT.

This chain links TRBV27 with TRBJ1-5, with D hard to call. There are 14 residues in the CDR3. Trimming took 3 bases from V and 1 from J, leaving 7 bases between them. CDR1 MNHEY and CDR2 SMNVEV come from the germline V gene (reference sequence). The CDR3 is CASSFLGSNQPQHF. CDR3 DNA sequence: TGTGCCAGCAGTTTCCTAGGCAGCAATCAGCCCCAGCATTTT.